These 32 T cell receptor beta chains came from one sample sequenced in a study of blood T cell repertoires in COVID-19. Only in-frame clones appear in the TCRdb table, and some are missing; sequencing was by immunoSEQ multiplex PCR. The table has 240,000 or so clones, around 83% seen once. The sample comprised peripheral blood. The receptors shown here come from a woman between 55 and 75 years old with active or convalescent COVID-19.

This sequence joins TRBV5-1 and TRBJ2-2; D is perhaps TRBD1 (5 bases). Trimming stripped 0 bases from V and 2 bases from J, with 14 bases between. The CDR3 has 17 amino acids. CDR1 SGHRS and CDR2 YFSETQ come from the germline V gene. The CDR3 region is CASSLERTMTNTGELFF. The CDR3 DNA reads TGCGCCAGCAGCTTGGAACGGACAATGACAAACACCGGGGAGCTGTTTTTT.

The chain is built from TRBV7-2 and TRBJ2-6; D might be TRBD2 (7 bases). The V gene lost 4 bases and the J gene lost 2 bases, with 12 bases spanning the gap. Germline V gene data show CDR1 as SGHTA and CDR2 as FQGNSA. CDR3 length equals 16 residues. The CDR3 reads CASSWRGGAGANVLTF. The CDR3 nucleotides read TGTGCCAGCAGCTGGAGAGGGGGGGCTGGGGCCAACGTCCTGACTTTC.

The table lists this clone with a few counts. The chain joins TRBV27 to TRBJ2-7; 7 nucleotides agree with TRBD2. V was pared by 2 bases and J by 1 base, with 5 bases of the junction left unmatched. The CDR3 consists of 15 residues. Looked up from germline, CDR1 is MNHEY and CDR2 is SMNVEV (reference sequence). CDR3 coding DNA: TGTGCCAGCAGTTTAGAGGGCGGGGGTTCCTACGAGCAGTACTTC. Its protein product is CASSLEGGGSYEQYF.

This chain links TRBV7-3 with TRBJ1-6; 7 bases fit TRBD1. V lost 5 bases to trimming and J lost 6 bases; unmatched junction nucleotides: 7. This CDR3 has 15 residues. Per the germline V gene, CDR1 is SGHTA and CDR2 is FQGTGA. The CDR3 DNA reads TGTGCCAGCAGCGCCCGACAGGGCATTAATTCACCCCTCCACTTT. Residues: CASSARQGINSPLHF.

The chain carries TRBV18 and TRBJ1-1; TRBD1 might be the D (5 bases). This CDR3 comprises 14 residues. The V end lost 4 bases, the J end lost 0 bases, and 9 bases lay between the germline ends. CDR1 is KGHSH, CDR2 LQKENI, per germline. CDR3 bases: TGTGCCAGCTCACGACAGTCCATGAACACTGAAGCTTTCTTT. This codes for CASSRQSMNTEAFF.

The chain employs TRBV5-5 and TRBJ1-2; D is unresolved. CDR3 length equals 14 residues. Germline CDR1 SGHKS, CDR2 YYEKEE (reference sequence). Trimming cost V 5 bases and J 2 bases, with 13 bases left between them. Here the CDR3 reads CASRPQIQNYGYTF. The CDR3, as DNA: TGTGCCAGCAGACCGCAGATCCAAAACTATGGCTACACCTTC.

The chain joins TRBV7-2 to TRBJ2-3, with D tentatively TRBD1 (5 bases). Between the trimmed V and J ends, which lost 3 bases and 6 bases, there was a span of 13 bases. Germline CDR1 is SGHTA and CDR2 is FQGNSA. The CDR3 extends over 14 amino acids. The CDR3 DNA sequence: TGTGCCAGCAGCTTGCAGGGTGGATTTGATACGCAGTATTTT. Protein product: CASSLQGGFDTQYF. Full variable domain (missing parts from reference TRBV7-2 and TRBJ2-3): GAGVSQSPSNKVTEKGKDVELRCDPISGHTALYWYRQSLGQGLEFLIYFQGNSAPDKSGLPSDRFSAERTGGSVSTLTIQRTQQEDSAVYLCASSLQGGFDTQYFGPGTRLTVL.

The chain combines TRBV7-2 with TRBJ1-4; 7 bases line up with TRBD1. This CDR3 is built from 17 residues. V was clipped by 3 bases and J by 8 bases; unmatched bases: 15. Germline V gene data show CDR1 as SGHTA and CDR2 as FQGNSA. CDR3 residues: CASSFRLDREMGEKLFF. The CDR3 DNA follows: TGTGCCAGCAGCTTCCGACTCGACAGGGAGATGGGCGAAAAACTGTTTTTT.

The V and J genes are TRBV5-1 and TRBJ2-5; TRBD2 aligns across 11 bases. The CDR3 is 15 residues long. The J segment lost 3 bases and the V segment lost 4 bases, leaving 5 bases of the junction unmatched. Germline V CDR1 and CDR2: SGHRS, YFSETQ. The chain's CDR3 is CASSAKLAGEETQYF. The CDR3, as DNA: TGCGCCAGCAGCGCTAAACTAGCGGGGGAAGAGACCCAGTACTTC.

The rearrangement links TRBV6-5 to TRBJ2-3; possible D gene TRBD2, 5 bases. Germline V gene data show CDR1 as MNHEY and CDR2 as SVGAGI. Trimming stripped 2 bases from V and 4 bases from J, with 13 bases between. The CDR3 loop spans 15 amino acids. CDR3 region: CASSYGGVGADTQYF. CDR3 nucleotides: TGTGCCAGCAGTTACGGAGGAGTTGGGGCAGATACGCAGTATTTT.

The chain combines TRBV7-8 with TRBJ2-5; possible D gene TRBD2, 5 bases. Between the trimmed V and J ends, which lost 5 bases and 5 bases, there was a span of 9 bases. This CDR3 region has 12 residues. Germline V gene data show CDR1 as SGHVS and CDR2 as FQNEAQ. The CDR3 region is CASSRRRETQYF. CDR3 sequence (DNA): TGTGCCAGCAGCCGGAGGAGGGAGACCCAGTACTTC.

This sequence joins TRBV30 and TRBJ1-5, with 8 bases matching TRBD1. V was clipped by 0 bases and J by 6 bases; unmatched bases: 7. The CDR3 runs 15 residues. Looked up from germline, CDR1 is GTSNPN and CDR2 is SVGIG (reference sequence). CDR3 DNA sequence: TGTGCCTGGAGTGTTGGACAGGGAGAGGGTCAGCCCCAGCATTTT. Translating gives CAWSVGQGEGQPQHF.

The CDR3 region has the DNA TGTGCCTGGAGTCTCGGGCAGGGGGGTCAGCCCCAGCATTTT. Translated, it gives CAWSLGQGGQPQHF. This rearrangement joins TRBV30 to TRBJ1-5; 7 bases line up with TRBD1. Looked up from germline, CDR1 is GTSNPN and CDR2 is SVGIG (reference sequence). CDR3 length: 14 residues. The V segment lost 2 bases and the J segment 6 bases; nucleotides outside the gene matches: 7. Combining the CDR3 with reference TRBV30 and TRBJ1-5 gives the whole variable domain SQTIHQWPATLVQPVGSPLSLECTVEGTSNPNLYWYRQAAGRGLQLLFYSVGIGQISSEVPQNLSASRPQDRQFILSSKKLLLSDSGFYLCAWSLGQGGQPQHFGDGTRLSIL.

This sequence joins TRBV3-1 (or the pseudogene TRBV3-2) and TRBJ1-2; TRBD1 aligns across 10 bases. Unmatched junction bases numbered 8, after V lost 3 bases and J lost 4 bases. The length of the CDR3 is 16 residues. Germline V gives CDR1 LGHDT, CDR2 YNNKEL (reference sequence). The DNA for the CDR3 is TGTGCCAGCAGCCACCTATGGACAGGGGGGTCCTATGGCTACACCTTC. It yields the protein CASSHLWTGGSYGYTF.

The CDR3 DNA is TGTGCCAGCTCACCACGGAGGGGCTCAGCGACTAATGAAAAACTGTTTTTT. This codes for CASSPRRGSATNEKLFF. The chain carries TRBV18 and TRBJ1-4, with TRBD1 as a possible D gene (5 bases). V was pared by 1 base and J by 2 bases, with 14 bases between. CDR3 length equals 17 residues. CDR1 and CDR2 (germline): KGHSH, LQKENI.

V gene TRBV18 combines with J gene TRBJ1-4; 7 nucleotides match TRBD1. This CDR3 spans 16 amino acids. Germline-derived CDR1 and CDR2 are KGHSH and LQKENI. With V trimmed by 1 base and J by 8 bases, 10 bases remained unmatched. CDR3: CASSPLSTGAREKLFF. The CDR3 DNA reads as TGTGCCAGCTCACCACTATCAACAGGGGCTCGAGAAAAACTGTTTTTT.

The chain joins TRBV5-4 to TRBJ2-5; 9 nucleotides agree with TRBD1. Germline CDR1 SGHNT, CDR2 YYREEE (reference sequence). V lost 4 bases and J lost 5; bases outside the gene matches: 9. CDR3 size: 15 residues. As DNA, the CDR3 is TGTGCCAGCAGCGGGGGCAACAGGGGGCCGGAGACCCAGTACTTC. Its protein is CASSGGNRGPETQYF. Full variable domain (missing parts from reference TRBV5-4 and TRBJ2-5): ETGVTQSPTHLIKTRGQQVTLRCSSQSGHNTVSWYQQALGQGPQFIFQYYREEENGRGNFPPRFSGLQFPNYSSELNVNALELDDSALYLCASSGGNRGPETQYFGPGTRLLVL.

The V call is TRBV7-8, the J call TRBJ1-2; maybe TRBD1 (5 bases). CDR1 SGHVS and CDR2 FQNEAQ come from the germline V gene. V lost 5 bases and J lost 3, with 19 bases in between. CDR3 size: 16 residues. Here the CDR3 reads CASSGGSGLGYYGYTF. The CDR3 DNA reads TGTGCCAGCAGCGGGGGGTCAGGCCTGGGGTACTATGGCTACACCTTC.

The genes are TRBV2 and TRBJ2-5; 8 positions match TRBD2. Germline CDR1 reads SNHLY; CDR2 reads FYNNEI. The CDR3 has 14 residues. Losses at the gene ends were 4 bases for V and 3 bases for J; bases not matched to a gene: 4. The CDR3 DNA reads TGTGCCAGCAGTGCTAGCGGGTTAAAAGAGACCCAGTACTTC. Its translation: CASSASGLKETQYF. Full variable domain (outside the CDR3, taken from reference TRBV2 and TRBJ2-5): EPEVTQTPSHQVTQMGQEVILRCVPISNHLYFYWYRQILGQKVEFLVSFYNNEISEKSEIFDDQFSVERPDGSNFTLKIRSTKLEDSAMYFCASSASGLKETQYFGPGTRLLVL.

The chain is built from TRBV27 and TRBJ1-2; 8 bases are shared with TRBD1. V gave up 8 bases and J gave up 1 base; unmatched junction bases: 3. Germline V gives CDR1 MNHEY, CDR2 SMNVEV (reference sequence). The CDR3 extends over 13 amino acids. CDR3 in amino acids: CASWDRFNYGYTF. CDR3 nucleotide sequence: TGTGCCAGCTGGGACAGGTTTAACTATGGCTACACCTTC.

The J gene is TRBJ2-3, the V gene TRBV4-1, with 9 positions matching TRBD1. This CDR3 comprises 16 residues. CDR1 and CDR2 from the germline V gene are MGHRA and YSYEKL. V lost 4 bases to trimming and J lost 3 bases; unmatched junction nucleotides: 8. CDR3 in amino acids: CASSRSTGGRTDTQYF. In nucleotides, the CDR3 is TGCGCCAGCAGCCGAAGTACAGGGGGCAGAACAGATACGCAGTATTTT.

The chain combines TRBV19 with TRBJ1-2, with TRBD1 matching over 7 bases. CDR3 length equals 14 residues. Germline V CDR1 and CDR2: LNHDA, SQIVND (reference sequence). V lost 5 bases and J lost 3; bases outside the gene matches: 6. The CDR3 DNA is TGTGCCAGTAGTGCACACAGGGGAGACTATGGCTACACCTTC. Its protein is CASSAHRGDYGYTF.

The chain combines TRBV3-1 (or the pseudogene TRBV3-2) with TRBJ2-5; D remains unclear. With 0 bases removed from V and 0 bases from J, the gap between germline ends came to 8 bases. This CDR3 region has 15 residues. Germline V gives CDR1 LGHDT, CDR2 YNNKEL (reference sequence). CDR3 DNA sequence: TGTGCCAGCAGCCAAGATACCAGGTACCAAGAGACCCAGTACTTC. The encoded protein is CASSQDTRYQETQYF.

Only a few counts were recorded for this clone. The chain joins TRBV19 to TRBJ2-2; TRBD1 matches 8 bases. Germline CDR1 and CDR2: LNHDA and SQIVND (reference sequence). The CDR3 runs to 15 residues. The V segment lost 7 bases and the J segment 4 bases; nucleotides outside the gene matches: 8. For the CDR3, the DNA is TGTGCCAGTAAGCCAGGGCAGGGGGCCACCGGGGAGCTGTTTTTT. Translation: CASKPGQGATGELFF.

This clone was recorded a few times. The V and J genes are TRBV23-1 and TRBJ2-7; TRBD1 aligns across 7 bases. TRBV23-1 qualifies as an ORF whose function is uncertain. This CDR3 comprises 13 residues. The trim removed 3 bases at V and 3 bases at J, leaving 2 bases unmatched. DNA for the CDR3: TGCGCCAGCAGTCACGACAGGGACTACGAGCAGTACTTC. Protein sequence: CASSHDRDYEQYF.

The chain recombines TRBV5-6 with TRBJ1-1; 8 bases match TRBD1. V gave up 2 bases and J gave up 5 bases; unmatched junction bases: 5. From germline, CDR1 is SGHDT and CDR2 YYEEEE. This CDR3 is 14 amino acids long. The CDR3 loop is CASSFGQGTTEAFF. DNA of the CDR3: TGTGCCAGCAGCTTTGGACAGGGAACGACTGAAGCTTTCTTT.

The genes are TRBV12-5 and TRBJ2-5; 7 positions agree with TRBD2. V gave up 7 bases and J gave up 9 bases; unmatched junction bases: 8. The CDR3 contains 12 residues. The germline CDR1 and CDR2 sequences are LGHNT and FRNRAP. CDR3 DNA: TGTGCTAGTGCCACTCAACGGGGGGCCCAGTACTTC. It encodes CASATQRGAQYF.

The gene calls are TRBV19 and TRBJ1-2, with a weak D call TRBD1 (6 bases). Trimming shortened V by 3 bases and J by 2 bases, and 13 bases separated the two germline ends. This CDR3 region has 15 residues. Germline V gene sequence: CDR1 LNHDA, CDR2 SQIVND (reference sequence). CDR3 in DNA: TGTGCCAGTAGTATCGGACAGATTTACAACTATGGCTACACCTTC. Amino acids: CASSIGQIYNYGYTF.

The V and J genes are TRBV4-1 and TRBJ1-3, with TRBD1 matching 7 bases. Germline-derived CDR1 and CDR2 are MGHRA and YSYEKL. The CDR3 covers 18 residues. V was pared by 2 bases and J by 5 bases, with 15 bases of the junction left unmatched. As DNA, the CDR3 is TGCGCCAGCAGCCAAACCCCGACAGGGTTCCTATCCCGAAACACCATATATTTT. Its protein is CASSQTPTGFLSRNTIYF.

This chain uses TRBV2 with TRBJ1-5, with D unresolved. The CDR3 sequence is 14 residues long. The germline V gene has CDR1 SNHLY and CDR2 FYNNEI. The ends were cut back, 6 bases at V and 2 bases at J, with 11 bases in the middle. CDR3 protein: CASRGENGNQPQHF. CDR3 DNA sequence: TGTGCCAGCAGGGGCGAGAATGGCAATCAGCCCCAGCATTTT.

CDR3 DNA: TGCGCCAGCAGCCGAATTCTTACGAGGGGGATGAACACTGAAGCTTTCTTT. It encodes CASSRILTRGMNTEAFF. The V gene is TRBV4-3, the J gene TRBJ1-1; D possibly corresponds to TRBD1 (6 bases). This CDR3 spans 17 amino acids. In germline, CDR1 is LGHNA, CDR2 YSLEER. The ends were cut back, 4 bases at V and 0 bases at J, with 18 bases in the middle.

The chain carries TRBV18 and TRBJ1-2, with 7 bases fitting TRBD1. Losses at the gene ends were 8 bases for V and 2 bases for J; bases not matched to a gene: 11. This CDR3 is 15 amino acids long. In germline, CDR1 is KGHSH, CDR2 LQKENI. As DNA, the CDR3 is TGTGCCAGCCGGCCGAGGGGGCGCGACAACTATGGCTACACCTTC. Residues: CASRPRGRDNYGYTF.